There are a few counts of the clone carrying this T cell receptor (beta chain). This specimen comes from a study of blood T cells in healthy people across ages. The germline V gene encodes CDR1 SNHLY and CDR2 FYNNEI. With 6 bases clipped from V and 8 bases from J, the junction kept 8 bases outside the gene matches. This CDR3 region has 14 residues. Combining a sample-barcoded 5' primer with a J-beta primer mix, a second PCR ran for about 6 to 12 cycles. Each of the samples gave a minimum of 2.5 million paired-end reads that contained CDR3. TCRdb reanalysed the 5' RACE reads using MiXCR and keeps one entry per CDR3 protein. Among roughly 800,000 distinct CDR3 sequences listed, around a quarter were seen once. This sample was shared with a second study, whose subject was T cells of mothers and their children.

This receptor was identified in a boy aged 10-17 years in good health. This chain uses TRBV2 with TRBJ1-4; 8 bases match TRBD1. Sequencing input: blood. CDR3 sequence reads: CASSEDRAEEKLFF. The CDR3 DNA reads as TGTGCCAGCAGCGAGGACAGGGCGGAGGAAAAACTGTTTTTT.